This TCR beta chain emerged from a study of CD8 T cells in ankylosing spondylitis. Findings of the study overall: Within ankylosing spondylitis blood, a TCR beta motif made up of under 10 highly homologous variants appeared to be characteristic. Within matched ankylosing spondylitis synovial fluid, disease-linked clones were reportedly significantly enriched.

The CDR3 sequence is 13 residues long. CDR1 is SGHNT and CDR2 is YENEEA in the germline V gene. Trimming cost V 6 bases and J 14 bases, with 21 bases left between them. TCRdb re-derived calls from the 5' RACE reads in MiXCR, one entry per CDR3 protein. The repertoire holds more than 150,000 distinct CDR3 sequences, over 15% seen once, with 3.5% to 5% in the top ten. In its sample, this clonotype was seen many times. Its antigen is unidentified. This TCR came from a male donor aged 10-35 years with ankylosing spondylitis or in good health (not recorded which). The V call is TRBV11-3, the J call TRBJ2-3; D remains unclear. The sample comprised blood, either unsorted or a sorted T cell fraction (not recorded which). The chain's CDR3 is CASSSETTFTPYF. The CDR3 DNA reads as TGTGCCAGCAGTTCGGAAACGACGTTTACTCCGTATTTT.